These 29 T cell receptor beta chains originate from one sample sequenced in a study of beta chain features in type 1 diabetes. Study results and caveats: Significant though moderate, a shortening of TCRB CDR3s appeared in all four CD4+ subsets of Type 1 diabetes patients.

Every isolated RNA sample was fully reverse transcribed, so sequencing captured expressed TCRB transcripts. Sequencing was performed with immunoSEQ multiplex PCR; in TCRdb, only in-frame clones are kept and a portion is missing. The table includes around 600,000 clones, roughly 12% detected once. These receptors' antigens are unknown. Sequencing input: naive CD4+ T cells from blood. These receptors were obtained from a man in his thirties or forties with type 1 diabetes.

The table lists this clone with a few counts. This rearrangement joins TRBV9 to TRBJ2-2; D ambiguous. Germline CDR1 reads SGDLS; CDR2 reads YYNGEE. Between the trimmed V and J ends, which lost 3 bases and 7 bases, there was a span of 16 bases. The CDR3 length is 15 residues. The CDR3, as DNA: TGTGCCAGCAGCGCAACGCGACGGAGTGGCGGGGAGCTGTTTTTT. Its protein product is CASSATRRSGGELFF.

This clone was recorded a few times. The V call is TRBV7-6, the J call TRBJ2-5; D is undetermined. V was cut by 1 base and J by 2 bases, with 8 bases left in between. The CDR3 consists of 14 residues. CDR1 is SGHVS and CDR2 is FNYEAQ in the germline V gene. The CDR3 DNA follows: TGTGCCAGCAGCTTAGAATGGGGTCAAGAGACCCAGTACTTC. Protein product: CASSLEWGQETQYF.

The chain employs TRBV7-6 and TRBJ2-7; D is possibly TRBD1 (6 bases). From germline, CDR1 is SGHVS and CDR2 FNYEAQ. The CDR3 has 14 residues. Trimming took 4 bases from V and 6 from J, leaving 16 bases between them. CDR3 sequence reads: CASSSFEGDGEQYF. In DNA form, the CDR3 reads TGTGCCAGCAGCTCCTTCGAGGGGGACGGCGAGCAGTACTTC.

V and J are TRBV7-2 and TRBJ1-3; D is undetermined. CDR3 length: 16 amino acids. Trimming pared 3 bases from V and 0 bases from J, leaving 12 bases between. Germline V gene sequence: CDR1 SGHTA, CDR2 FQGNSA. The CDR3 DNA reads TGTGCCAGCAGCTTTGCAATTCCCTCCTCTGGAAACACCATATATTTT. Translating it yields CASSFAIPSSGNTIYF.

In this sample, this clone turned up a few times. The J gene is TRBJ1-1, the V gene TRBV2; D perhaps matches TRBD1 (6 bases). V was trimmed by 2 bases and J by 6 bases, leaving 10 bases between them. In germline, CDR1 is SNHLY, CDR2 FYNNEI. The CDR3 is made up of 13 amino acids. CDR3 DNA: TGTGCCAGCAGTGAACAAGGGGGGGCTGAAGCTTTCTTT. Translation: CASSEQGGAEAFF.

This chain links TRBV28 with TRBJ1-2; 9 positions agree with TRBD1. This CDR3 has 14 amino acids. V shed 6 bases, J shed 6 bases, and the junction held 8 bases outside the gene matches. Germline-derived CDR1 and CDR2 are MDHEN and SYDVKM. As DNA, the CDR3 is TGTGCCAGCAGCCCTACAGGGGGCGCGGATGGCTACACCTTC. This codes for CASSPTGGADGYTF.

The chain carries TRBV6-5 and TRBJ1-2; TRBD1 is a possible D gene (5 bases). The CDR3 is made up of 12 amino acids. Germline V gene data show CDR1 as MNHEY and CDR2 as SVGAGI. The V gene lost 5 bases and the J gene lost 8 bases, with 12 bases spanning the gap. CDR3 sequence reads: CASSKGRGGYTF. CDR3 DNA sequence: TGTGCCAGCAGTAAGGGCCGGGGCGGCTACACCTTC.

This rearrangement joins TRBV28 to TRBJ2-6, with 7 bases aligning to TRBD1. The CDR3 spans 16 residues. Germline V gene data show CDR1 as MDHEN and CDR2 as SYDVKM. J lost 2 bases, V lost 3 bases, and 4 bases had no gene match. The CDR3 protein is CASSFPGTAGANVLTF. In DNA, the CDR3 is TGTGCCAGCAGTTTCCCGGGGACAGCTGGGGCCAACGTCCTGACTTTC.

The V and J genes are TRBV28 and TRBJ2-6; D is perhaps TRBD1 (5 bases). Trimming cost V 6 bases and J 4 bases, with 10 bases left between them. Germline CDR1 reads MDHEN; CDR2 reads SYDVKM. The CDR3 is 14 residues long. CDR3 protein: CASSQGGGANVLTF. As DNA, the CDR3 is TGTGCCAGCAGCCAGGGTGGCGGGGCCAACGTCCTGACTTTC.

The J gene is TRBJ1-6, the V gene TRBV29-1; 7 bases map to TRBD1. CDR1 SQVTM and CDR2 ANQGSEA come from the germline V gene. The CDR3 spans 14 residues. V trimming: 5 bases; J trimming: 8 bases; junction bases outside the gene matches: 9. CDR3 sequence reads: CSVQQGFVDSPLHF. CDR3 nucleotides: TGCAGCGTTCAACAGGGGTTCGTAGATTCACCCCTCCACTTT.

This chain uses TRBV9 with TRBJ1-2; no firm D call. The CDR3 length is 14 residues. The V and J ends lost 0 bases and 0 bases respectively, with 6 bases between them. The germline V gene encodes CDR1 SGDLS and CDR2 YYNGEE. The CDR3 here is CASSVEDSNYGYTF. CDR3 nucleotides: TGTGCCAGCAGCGTAGAGGACTCTAACTATGGCTACACCTTC. The variable domain in full, with the rest retrieved from reference TRBV9 and TRBJ1-2, is DSGVTQTPKHLITATGQRVTLRCSPRSGDLSVYWYQQSLDQGLQFLIQYYNGEERAKGNILERFSAQQFPDLHSELNLSSLELGDSALYFCASSVEDSNYGYTFGSGTRLTVV.

The rearrangement uses TRBV15 and TRBJ2-3; TRBD1 matches at 10 bases. Trimming removed 4 bases from V and 5 bases from J; junction bases left unmatched: 6. CDR1 LNHNV and CDR2 YYDKDF come from the germline V gene (reference sequence). The CDR3 has 15 amino acids. This chain's CDR3 is CATSTRQGAGDTQYF. Written as DNA, the CDR3 is TGTGCCACCAGCACACGACAGGGGGCCGGAGATACGCAGTATTTT.

The chain's CDR3 is CASSLPNRAGTYEQYF. The CDR3 DNA follows: TGTGCCAGCAGTTTACCGAACAGGGCGGGCACCTACGAGCAGTACTTC. The V and J genes are TRBV28 and TRBJ2-7; D is perhaps TRBD1 (6 bases). CDR1 and CDR2 (germline): MDHEN, SYDVKM. V lost 2 bases to trimming and J lost 2 bases, with 16 bases between them. CDR3 length equals 16 residues.

The V and J genes are TRBV9 and TRBJ2-1; 8 bases are a match to TRBD2. The CDR3 is 17 amino acids. In germline, CDR1 is SGDLS, CDR2 YYNGEE. The ends lost 0 bases at V and 0 bases at J; junction bases unmatched: 5. Written as DNA, the CDR3 is TGTGCCAGCAGCGTAGACCCCGGGACTAGCTCCTACAATGAGCAGTTCTTC. Translated: CASSVDPGTSSYNEQFF.

A few counts support this clone. The chain carries TRBV18 and TRBJ2-7; D not certain. This CDR3 contains 13 residues. Trimming stripped 3 bases from V and 2 bases from J, with 8 bases between. Germline CDR1 reads KGHSH; CDR2 reads LQKENI. The CDR3 region has the DNA TGTGCCAGCTCACCGACCGTTCCCTACGAGCAGTACTTC. Translation gives CASSPTVPYEQYF.

This clone was seen only a few times. The chain uses TRBV7-9 and TRBJ1-1; the D gene is possibly TRBD1 (6 bases). The CDR3 length is 12 residues. Trimming took 4 bases from V and 11 from J, leaving 14 bases between them. CDR1 and CDR2 from the germline V gene are SEHNR and FQNEAQ (reference sequence). CDR3 sequence reads: CASSSPGGGAFF. The DNA for the CDR3 is TGTGCCAGCAGCTCCCCTGGAGGGGGGGCTTTCTTT.

About this clone: Other DNA sequences of this sample code for an identical CDR3. The chain uses TRBV7-9 and TRBJ1-2, with 8 bases that match TRBD1. Germline V gives CDR1 SEHNR, CDR2 FQNEAQ (reference sequence). This CDR3 is built from 15 residues. V lost 5 bases to trimming and J lost 0 bases; unmatched junction nucleotides: 5. The CDR3 region has the DNA TGTGCCAGCAGCCCCGGACAGGGAGCTAACTATGGCTACACCTTC. Encoded protein: CASSPGQGANYGYTF.

This clone was detected a few times. The chain recombines TRBV7-2 with TRBJ2-7, with D possibly matching TRBD2 (7 bases). Trimming took 5 bases from V and 3 from J, leaving 11 bases between them. This CDR3 has 13 residues. Germline V CDR1 and CDR2: SGHTA, FQGNSA. CDR3 DNA: TGTGCCAGCAGCAAGGGGGGGTACTACGAGCAGTACTTC. Its protein is CASSKGGYYEQYF. Full variable domain (remainder filled in from reference TRBV7-2 and TRBJ2-7): GAGVSQSPSNKVTEKGKDVELRCDPISGHTALYWYRQSLGQGLEFLIYFQGNSAPDKSGLPSDRFSAERTGGSVSTLTIQRTQQEDSAVYLCASSKGGYYEQYFGPGTRLTVT.

This clone was observed a handful of times. This chain connects TRBV2 to TRBJ2-1; 7 bases agree with TRBD2. This CDR3 has 11 amino acids. The V gene end was trimmed by 8 bases and the J gene end by 12 bases; junction bases not matched to a gene: 7. Germline V CDR1 and CDR2: SNHLY, FYNNEI. The DNA for the CDR3 is TGTGCCAGCGGTTTAGAGCGGGGGCAGTTCTTC. Translation: CASGLERGQFF.

CDR3 bases: TGTGCCAGCAGCGTAGCTAGTTTTGGGGACGAGCAGTACTTC. Protein: CASSVASFGDEQYF. This chain uses TRBV9 with TRBJ2-7; no firm D call. Germline V gene lookup returns CDR1 SGDLS and CDR2 YYNGEE. Deletions cut 0 bases from V and 5 bases from J, with 12 bases between. The CDR3 length is 14 residues.

The chain employs TRBV2 and TRBJ1-2; D is possibly TRBD1 (6 bases). The germline gives CDR1 SNHLY, CDR2 FYNNEI. The CDR3 runs to 14 residues. V gave up 0 bases and J gave up 8 bases, with 13 bases separating them. The CDR3 spells CASSEARRGLGYTF. CDR3 nucleotide sequence: TGTGCCAGCAGTGAAGCGCGACGGGGGCTCGGCTACACCTTC.

The CDR3 sequence: CASSQGRDNYGYTF. The CDR3 DNA follows: TGTGCCAGCAGCCAGGGGCGGGACAACTATGGCTACACCTTC. The rearrangement links TRBV14 to TRBJ1-2; possible D gene TRBD1, 5 bases. Trimming cost V 3 bases and J 2 bases, with 10 bases left between them. This CDR3 spans 14 amino acids. From germline, CDR1 is SGHDN and CDR2 FVKESK. Based on the CDR3 plus reference TRBV14 and TRBJ1-2, the full variable domain is EAGVTQFPSHSVIEKGQTVTLRCDPISGHDNLYWYRRVMGKEIKFLLHFVKESKQDESGMPNNRFLAERTGGTYSTLKVQPAELEDSGVYFCASSQGRDNYGYTFGSGTRLTVV.

The rearrangement joins TRBV5-1 to TRBJ1-4, with D tentatively TRBD1 (5 bases). The ends were cut back, 3 bases at V and 0 bases at J, with 12 bases in the middle. Germline CDR1 is SGHRS and CDR2 is YFSETQ. This CDR3 spans 16 amino acids. CDR3 nucleotides: TGCGCCAGCAGCTCCACAGGAACTTCAACTAATGAAAAACTGTTTTTT. Translated: CASSSTGTSTNEKLFF. Full variable domain (missing parts from reference TRBV5-1 and TRBJ1-4): KAGVTQTPRYLIKTRGQQVTLSCSPISGHRSVSWYQQTPGQGLQFLFEYFSETQRNKGNFPGRFSGRQFSNSRSEMNVSTLELGDSALYLCASSSTGTSTNEKLFFGSGTQLSVL.

This chain joins TRBV11-3 and TRBJ2-4; D is unclear. Germline V gene data show CDR1 as SGHNT and CDR2 as YENEEA. V dropped 0 bases and J dropped 5 bases, with 11 bases sitting between them. This CDR3 comprises 15 residues. The CDR3 here is CASSLEFGVQNIQYF. The CDR3, as DNA: TGTGCCAGCAGCTTAGAATTTGGGGTTCAAAACATTCAGTACTTC.

This chain's CDR3 is CASSSTDRGREQYF. In DNA form, the CDR3 reads TGCGCCAGCAGCTCGACAGACAGGGGGCGAGAGCAGTACTTC. V gene TRBV5-1 combines with J gene TRBJ2-7; 10 positions match TRBD1. The CDR3 totals 14 residues. With V trimmed by 3 bases and J by 7 bases, 7 bases remained unmatched. Germline V gene data show CDR1 as SGHRS and CDR2 as YFSETQ.

This chain uses TRBV11-2 with TRBJ2-7; tentatively, D is TRBD1 (6 bases). CDR3 length: 13 amino acids. V was trimmed by 5 bases and J by 9 bases, leaving 17 bases between them. Germline V gene data show CDR1 as SGHAT and CDR2 as FQNNGV. CDR3 DNA: TGTGCCAGCAGCCGACCCCAACAGGGCGCGCAGTACTTC. Encoded protein: CASSRPQQGAQYF.

Concerning this clone itself: This same CDR3 is encoded by further DNA sequences in the sample. The V call is TRBV30, the J call TRBJ2-3, with D unclear. The germline CDR1 and CDR2 sequences are GTSNPN and SVGIG (reference sequence). Between the trimmed V and J ends, which lost 2 bases and 1 base, there was a span of 1 base. The length of the CDR3 is 11 residues. This CDR3 reads CAWSRTDTQYF. For the CDR3, the DNA is TGTGCCTGGAGTCGCACAGATACGCAGTATTTT.

CDR3 coding DNA: TGCAGCGTTGAAGGGCTCCCCGGGGGTCGGTTCTTC. As protein: CSVEGLPGGRFF. The J gene is TRBJ2-1, the V gene TRBV29-1; maybe TRBD2 (6 bases). CDR1 and CDR2 from the germline V gene are SQVTM and ANQGSEA. Trimming removed 1 base at V and 15 bases at J, with 16 bases between. The CDR3 is 12 residues long.

This clone was detected a few times. This chain connects TRBV5-8 to TRBJ1-2; D unclear. This CDR3 is built from 13 residues. The V gene lost 1 base and the J gene lost 4 bases, with 8 bases spanning the gap. Looked up from germline, CDR1 is SGHTS and CDR2 is YDEGEE. The CDR3 coding sequence is TGTGCCAGCAGCTTGAGTAGGACCTATGGCTACACCTTC. Translated, it gives CASSLSRTYGYTF.